Listed below are T cell receptor beta chains from one sample, sequenced in a study of regulatory T cells in long-lasting Graves disease. TCRdb processed the multiplex PCR reads anew with MiXCR; each CDR3 protein has one entry. The top ten hold 25% to 30% of the sample, which has about 350,000 distinct CDR3 sequences, roughly a sixth seen once. These data were also filed under a second study, of T cells in Graves' hyperthyroidism and ophthalmopathy.

Sequenced here: peripheral blood mononuclear cells (PBMCs), sampled at new diagnosis, from a patient treated with antithyroid drugs. These receptors were taken from a man in his forties with Graves disease. Both conserved end residues are part of each CDR3. The order of the fields is J gene, clone size, V gene, D gene, CDR3 DNA, CDR3 protein. D genes are given only for firm matches. Size is omitted from some rows. Given values are once, few, many or a class for expanded clones.

j_gene: TRBJ2-3
abundance: many
v_gene: TRBV7-9
d_gene: .
CDR3nt: TGTGCCAGCAGCTCGACTAGTAGCACAGATACGCAGTATTTT
CDR3aa: CASSSTSSTDTQYF

j_gene: TRBJ2-5
abundance: many
v_gene: TRBV6-5
d_gene: TRBD1
CDR3nt: TGTGCCAGCAGTTCCCAGGGACAGGGGCTTGGAGAGACCCAGTACTTC
CDR3aa: CASSSQGQGLGETQYF

j_gene: TRBJ2-7
abundance: few
v_gene: TRBV18
d_gene: .
CDR3nt: TGTGCCAGCTCACCATCTCAAGGATTAACCTACGAGCAGTACTTC
CDR3aa: CASSPSQGLTYEQYF

j_gene: TRBJ1-4
abundance: .
v_gene: TRBV4-1
d_gene: .
CDR3nt: TGCGCCAGCAGCCGCCCGGGACGGACAAATGAAAAACTGTTTTTT
CDR3aa: CASSRPGRTNEKLFF

j_gene: TRBJ2-1
abundance: many
v_gene: TRBV6-2/TRBV6-3
d_gene: TRBD2
CDR3nt: TGTGCCAGCAGTGAGGGACTAGCGGCCTACAATGAGCAGTTCTTC
CDR3aa: CASSEGLAAYNEQFF

j_gene: TRBJ2-5
abundance: .
v_gene: TRBV15
d_gene: .
CDR3nt: TGTGCCACCAGCAGAGGAGGGGGGGCCGGGACCCAGTACTTC
CDR3aa: CATSRGGGAGTQYF

j_gene: TRBJ2-7
abundance: .
v_gene: TRBV5-1
d_gene: .
CDR3nt: TGCGCCAGCAGCAGAGCCGGGCCAATTGGCGAGCAGTACTTC
CDR3aa: CASSRAGPIGEQYF

j_gene: TRBJ2-3
abundance: many
v_gene: TRBV5-1
d_gene: .
CDR3nt: TGCGCCAGCAGCTTGGGCTGGGGGCAGAAGGATACGCAGTATTTT
CDR3aa: CASSLGWGQKDTQYF

j_gene: TRBJ2-7
abundance: many
v_gene: TRBV28
d_gene: TRBD2
CDR3nt: TGTGCCAGCACCTCTAGCGGGGGTCCCACCTACGAGCAGTACTTC
CDR3aa: CASTSSGGPTYEQYF

j_gene: TRBJ2-1
abundance: many
v_gene: TRBV3-1
d_gene: TRBD2
CDR3nt: TGTGCCAGCAGCCAAGTCCTAGCGGGGGGCCCCTACAATGAGCAGTTCTTC
CDR3aa: CASSQVLAGGPYNEQFF

j_gene: TRBJ1-5
abundance: many
v_gene: TRBV3-1
d_gene: .
CDR3nt: TGTGCCAGCAGCCCAGGGTTTTTTAGCAATCAGCCCCAGCATTTT
CDR3aa: CASSPGFFSNQPQHF

j_gene: TRBJ2-3
abundance: few
v_gene: TRBV6-2/TRBV6-3
d_gene: TRBD2
CDR3nt: TGTGCCAGCAGTGAAAGTCCCAGCGGGGGGGCAGATACGCAGTATTTT
CDR3aa: CASSESPSGGADTQYF

j_gene: TRBJ2-3
abundance: few
v_gene: TRBV5-6
d_gene: .
CDR3nt: TGTGCCAGCAACCTAGACAGGAGGTCGACATGGGGCACAGATACGCAGTATTTT
CDR3aa: CASNLDRRSTWGTDTQYF

j_gene: TRBJ2-7
abundance: .
v_gene: TRBV2
d_gene: TRBD1
CDR3nt: TGTGCCAGCACTTTGGGCCGACAGGGAAAGTACTTC
CDR3aa: CASTLGRQGKYF

j_gene: TRBJ1-2
abundance: .
v_gene: TRBV9
d_gene: .
CDR3nt: TGTGCCAGCAGCGTAGACCAGGGGCTTGGCTACACCTTC
CDR3aa: CASSVDQGLGYTF

j_gene: TRBJ2-7
abundance: many
v_gene: TRBV20-1
d_gene: .
CDR3nt: TGCAGTGCCCCGAGTCGGGAGCCGCGTGAGCAGTACTTC
CDR3aa: CSAPSREPREQYF

j_gene: TRBJ2-7
abundance: .
v_gene: TRBV6-1
d_gene: .
CDR3nt: TGTGCCAGCACCCGGGACGTTTACGAGCAGTACTTC
CDR3aa: CASTRDVYEQYF

j_gene: TRBJ2-5
abundance: .
v_gene: TRBV6-9
d_gene: .
CDR3nt: TGTGCCAGCAGTTATCGGGGGCTCTGGGAGACCCAGTACTTC
CDR3aa: CASSYRGLWETQYF

j_gene: TRBJ2-3
abundance: many
v_gene: TRBV5-1
d_gene: TRBD2
CDR3nt: TGCGCCAGCAGCTTGGAGGGACTAGCGGGGGCAGATACGCAGTATTTT
CDR3aa: CASSLEGLAGADTQYF

j_gene: TRBJ2-7
abundance: many
v_gene: TRBV6-1
d_gene: .
CDR3nt: TGTGCCAGCAGTGTGACACAGTGGGTACGGGAGCAGTACTTC
CDR3aa: CASSVTQWVREQYF

j_gene: TRBJ1-1
abundance: many
v_gene: TRBV2
d_gene: .
CDR3nt: TGTGCCAGCAGAGAGCAAGAAGCTTTCTTT
CDR3aa: CASREQEAFF

j_gene: TRBJ2-3
abundance: many
v_gene: TRBV5-1
d_gene: .
CDR3nt: TGCGCCAGCAGCTTGGCCCTGGGGTCGCCAGATACGCAGTATTTT
CDR3aa: CASSLALGSPDTQYF

j_gene: TRBJ2-3
abundance: many
v_gene: TRBV11-2
d_gene: .
CDR3nt: TGTGCCAGCAGTAGAGGAAGGGCGCGGAGCACAGATACGCAGTATTTT
CDR3aa: CASSRGRARSTDTQYF

j_gene: TRBJ2-1
abundance: few
v_gene: TRBV29-1
d_gene: .
CDR3nt: TGCAGCGTTGGGGGGGCAGGCAAGCGCGAGCAGTTCTTC
CDR3aa: CSVGGAGKREQFF